One sample yielded the 5 T cell receptor beta chains listed below, sequenced in a study of shared clonotypes between healthy human individuals. Naivety among CD8 cells was defined by CD45RO negativity and positive CCR7 selection, thereby excluding terminally differentiated effector memory CD45RA+ cells. Assay used: immunoSEQ multiplex PCR; TCRdb lists only in-frame clones, some missing. Of more than 2 million clones listed, less than 95% are singletons. The sample consisted of naive CD8+ T cells sorted from blood. These receptors were taken from a man between 18 and 29 years old in good health.

This rearrangement joins TRBV4-1 to TRBJ2-2; TRBD2 matches at 9 bases. The CDR3 spans 15 residues. Trimming cost V 3 bases and J 7 bases; bases outside gene matches: 6. CDR1 is MGHRA and CDR2 is YSYEKL in the germline V gene. DNA of the CDR3: TGCGCCAGCAGCCAGGGCGGGGGGGTTATCGGGGAGCTGTTTTTT. Translation: CASSQGGGVIGELFF.

As to this clone: Other DNA sequences in the sample encode the same CDR3. The V and J genes are TRBV9 and TRBJ2-3; possible D gene TRBD2, 5 bases. This CDR3 region has 14 residues. Trimming removed 4 bases from V and 0 bases from J, with 9 bases in between. CDR1 and CDR2 from the germline V gene are SGDLS and YYNGEE. Here the CDR3 DNA reads TGTGCCAGCAGCCCGGGGAGTAGCACAGATACGCAGTATTTT. This sequence encodes CASSPGSSTDTQYF. The full variable domain, completed using reference TRBV9 and TRBJ2-3, is DSGVTQTPKHLITATGQRVTLRCSPRSGDLSVYWYQQSLDQGLQFLIQYYNGEERAKGNILERFSAQQFPDLHSELNLSSLELGDSALYFCASSPGSSTDTQYFGPGTRLTVL.

J is TRBJ2-5 and V is TRBV30; 7 bases agree with TRBD2. The J call may be incorrect, as the DNA end agrees better with TRBJ2-7. The CDR3 is made up of 13 amino acids. Germline CDR1 is GTSNPN and CDR2 is SVGIG (reference sequence). The DNA for the CDR3 is TGTGCCTGCCTTCAGCGGGAACACTACGAGCAGTACTTC. Its translation is CACLQREHYEQYF.

The chain is built from TRBV5-6 and TRBJ2-3, with a weak D call TRBD2 (6 bases). V dropped 0 bases and J dropped 2 bases, with 13 bases sitting between them. This CDR3 is 16 amino acids long. CDR1 SGHDT and CDR2 YYEEEE come from the germline V gene. CDR3 in DNA: TGTGCCAGCAGCTTGGTCGTCGCGGACTACACAGATACGCAGTATTTT. Protein: CASSLVVADYTDTQYF. The entire variable domain, with the rest obtained from reference TRBV5-6 and TRBJ2-3, is as follows: DAGVTQSPTHLIKTRGQQVTLRCSPKSGHDTVSWYQQALGQGPQFIFQYYEEEERQRGNFPDRFSGHQFPNYSSELNVNALLLGDSALYLCASSLVVADYTDTQYFGPGTRLTVL.

This chain uses TRBV19 with TRBJ2-3; 10 bases line up with TRBD2. Germline V gene data show CDR1 as LNHDA and CDR2 as SQIVND (reference sequence). The ends lost 3 bases at V and 3 bases at J; junction bases unmatched: 9. The CDR3 consists of 17 residues. Here the CDR3 reads CASSIPRAGGITDTQYF. Written as DNA, the CDR3 is TGTGCCAGTAGTATCCCCCGAGCGGGAGGGATAACAGATACGCAGTATTTT. Together with reference TRBV19 and TRBJ2-3, the CDR3 gives the full variable domain: DGGITQSPKYLFRKEGQNVTLSCEQNLNHDAMYWYRQDPGQGLRLIYYSQIVNDFQKGDIAEGYSVSREKKESFPLTVTSAQKNPTAFYLCASSIPRAGGITDTQYFGPGTRLTVL.